This TCR beta chain was captured in a study of graft-versus-host responses after intestinal transplantation. Per the germline V gene, CDR1 is SGHTA and CDR2 is FQGTGA. Trimming shortened V by 2 bases and J by 5 bases, and 7 bases separated the two germline ends. The CDR3 is 13 amino acids. The assay was immunoSEQ multiplex PCR, and TCRdb's table has in-frame clones only and misses some. The table includes 95,000 to 150,000 clones, approximately 92% detected once. Note on this clone: Antigen unknown.

The receptor's source is a human donor who received an intestinal transplant. The rearrangement uses TRBV7-3 and TRBJ1-5; no clear D gene. The input for sequencing was unstimulated CD4+ T cells sorted from spleen or lymph node cells, taken before intestinal transplant. Written as DNA, the CDR3 is TGTGCCAGCAGCTTATGGCCGGATCAGCCCCAGCATTTT. It encodes CASSLWPDQPQHF.